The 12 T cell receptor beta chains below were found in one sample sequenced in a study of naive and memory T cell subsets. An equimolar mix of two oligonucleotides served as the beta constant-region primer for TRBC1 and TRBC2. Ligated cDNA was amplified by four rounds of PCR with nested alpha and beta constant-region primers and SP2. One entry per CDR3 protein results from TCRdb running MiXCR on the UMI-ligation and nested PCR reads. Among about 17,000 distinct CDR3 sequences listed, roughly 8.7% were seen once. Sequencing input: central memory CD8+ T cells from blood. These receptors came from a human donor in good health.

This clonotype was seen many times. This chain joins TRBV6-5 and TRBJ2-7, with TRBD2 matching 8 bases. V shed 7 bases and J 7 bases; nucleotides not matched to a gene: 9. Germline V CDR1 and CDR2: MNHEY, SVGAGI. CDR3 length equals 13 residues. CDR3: CASMAAGVWEQYF. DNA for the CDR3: TGTGCCAGCATGGCAGCGGGAGTGTGGGAGCAGTACTTC.

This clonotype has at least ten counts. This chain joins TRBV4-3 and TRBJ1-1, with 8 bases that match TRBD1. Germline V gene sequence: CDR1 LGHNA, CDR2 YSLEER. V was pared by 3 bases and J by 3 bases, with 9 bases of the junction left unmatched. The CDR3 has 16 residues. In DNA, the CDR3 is TGCGCCAGCAGCCAGGGAATCGACAGGGGCGACACTGAAGCTTTCTTT. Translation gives CASSQGIDRGDTEAFF.

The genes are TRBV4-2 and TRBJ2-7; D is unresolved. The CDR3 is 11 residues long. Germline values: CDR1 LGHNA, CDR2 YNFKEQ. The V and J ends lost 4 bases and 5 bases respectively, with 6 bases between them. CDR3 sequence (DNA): TGTGCCAGCAGCCGTGGGGACGAGCAGTACTTC. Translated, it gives CASSRGDEQYF.

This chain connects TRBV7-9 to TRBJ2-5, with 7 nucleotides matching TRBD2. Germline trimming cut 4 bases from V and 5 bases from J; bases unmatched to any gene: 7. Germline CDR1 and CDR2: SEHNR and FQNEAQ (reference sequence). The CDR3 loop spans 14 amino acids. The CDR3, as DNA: TGTGCCAGCAGCTCCCCCAGCGGGGTCGAGACCCAGTACTTC. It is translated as CASSSPSGVETQYF.

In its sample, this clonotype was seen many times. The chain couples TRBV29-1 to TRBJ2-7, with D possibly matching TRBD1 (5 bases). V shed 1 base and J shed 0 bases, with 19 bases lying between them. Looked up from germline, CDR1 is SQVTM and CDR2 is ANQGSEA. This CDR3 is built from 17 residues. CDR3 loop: CSVEGGPGNWNSYEQYF. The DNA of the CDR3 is TGCAGCGTTGAAGGAGGACCAGGGAATTGGAACTCCTACGAGCAGTACTTC.

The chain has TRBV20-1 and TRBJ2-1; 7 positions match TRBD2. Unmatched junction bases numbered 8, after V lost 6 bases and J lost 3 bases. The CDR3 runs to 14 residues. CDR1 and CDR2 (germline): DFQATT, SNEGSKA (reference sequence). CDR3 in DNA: TGCAGTGCCAGGTTATCTAGCGGCTACAATGAGCAGTTCTTC. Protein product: CSARLSSGYNEQFF.

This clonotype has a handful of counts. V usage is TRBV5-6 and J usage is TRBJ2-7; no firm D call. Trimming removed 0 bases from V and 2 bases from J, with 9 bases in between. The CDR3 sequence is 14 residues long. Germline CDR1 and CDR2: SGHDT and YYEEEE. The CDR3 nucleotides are TGTGCCAGCAGCTTGGGGGGTGATACCTACGAGCAGTACTTC. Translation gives CASSLGGDTYEQYF.

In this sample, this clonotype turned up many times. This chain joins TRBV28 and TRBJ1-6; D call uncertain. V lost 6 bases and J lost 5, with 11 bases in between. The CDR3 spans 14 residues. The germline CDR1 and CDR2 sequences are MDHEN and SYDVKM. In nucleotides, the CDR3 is TGTGCCAGCAGCCCACCGGGAGATAATTCACCCCTCCACTTT. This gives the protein CASSPPGDNSPLHF. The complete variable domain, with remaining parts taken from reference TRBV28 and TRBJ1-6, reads DVKVTQSSRYLVKRTGEKVFLECVQDMDHENMFWYRQDPGLGLRLIYFSYDVKMKEKGDIPEGYSVSREKKERFSLILESASTNQTSMYLCASSPPGDNSPLHFGNGTRLTVT.

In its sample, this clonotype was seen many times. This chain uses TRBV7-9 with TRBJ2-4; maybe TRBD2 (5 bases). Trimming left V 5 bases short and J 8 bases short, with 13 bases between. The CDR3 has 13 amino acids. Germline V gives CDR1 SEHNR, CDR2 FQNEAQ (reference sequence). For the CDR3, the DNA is TGTGCCAGCAGCCCCGAGAGGGATGACATTCAGTACTTC. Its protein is CASSPERDDIQYF.

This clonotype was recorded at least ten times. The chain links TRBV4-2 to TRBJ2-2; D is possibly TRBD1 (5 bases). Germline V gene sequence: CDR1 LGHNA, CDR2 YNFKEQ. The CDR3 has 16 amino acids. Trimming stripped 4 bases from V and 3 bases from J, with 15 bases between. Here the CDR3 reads CASSPWAGQDTGELFF. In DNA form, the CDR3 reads TGTGCCAGCAGCCCGTGGGCAGGGCAGGACACCGGGGAGCTGTTTTTT.

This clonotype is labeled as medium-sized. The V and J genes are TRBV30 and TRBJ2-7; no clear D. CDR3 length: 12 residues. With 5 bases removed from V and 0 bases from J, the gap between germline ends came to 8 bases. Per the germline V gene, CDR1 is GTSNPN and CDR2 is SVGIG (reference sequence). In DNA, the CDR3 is TGTGCCTGGGGCGGTAGCTCCTACGAGCAGTACTTC. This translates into CAWGGSSYEQYF.

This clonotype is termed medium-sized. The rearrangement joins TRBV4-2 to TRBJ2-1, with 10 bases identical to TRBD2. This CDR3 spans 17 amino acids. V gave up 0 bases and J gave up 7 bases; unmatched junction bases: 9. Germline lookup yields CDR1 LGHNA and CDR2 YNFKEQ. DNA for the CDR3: TGTGCCAGCAGCCAAGAGGGTAGCGGGAGGAGGTGGAATGAGCAGTTCTTC. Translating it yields CASSQEGSGRRWNEQFF.